This T cell receptor beta chain was recovered during a study of vaccination and CD4 T cells after COVID-19. Study-level background: Comprising six males and four females, the convalescent participants counted two Hispanic individuals among them. Post-vaccine sampling followed dose two by a median about 70 days (range 14 to 241). Whole-study results and caveats: There was no significant change from around 21 to 38 median reactive clonotypes.

Documented treatment: roughly ten-day PBMC culture with coronavirus spike peptide pools or control peptides (ViraFEST assay). CD4+ T cells that had been cultured provided DNA sequenced with the Oncomine TCR Beta short-read assay. TCRdb redid the calling of the PCR reads with MiXCR, one entry per CDR3 protein. This table has some 15,000 distinct CDR3 sequences, about 50% appearing once. About this clonotype: As yet, its antigen is unknown.

From germline, CDR1 is DFQATT and CDR2 SNEGSKA (reference sequence). This CDR3 has 14 amino acids. V was shortened by 6 bases and J by 5 bases, with 17 bases between the two germline ends. This TCR was recovered from a human donor who had recovered from COVID-19. V is TRBV20-1 and J is TRBJ1-5, with D perhaps TRBD1 (6 bases). The sequenced sample consisted of CD4+ T cells from blood, cultured in vitro. CDR3: CSAAPRGSDQPQHF. CDR3 in DNA: TGCAGTGCCGCCCCCAGGGGTTCGGATCAGCCCCAGCATTTT.